This T cell receptor beta chain was recorded in a study of cytomegalovirus exposure and HLA in healthy donors. Study-level points and caveats: Researchers reported in a later analysis that a missense DCLRE1C variant was tied to TCR beta V- and J-gene trimming. A previous analysis found most TCR beta V segments productive roughly 87% or roughly 30% of the time. Versus the approximately 670-donor mean, an Asian-associated ancestry cluster reportedly showed fewer N-insertions in a later analysis.

Germline V gives CDR1 PRHDT, CDR2 FYEKMQ (reference sequence). V trimming: 5 bases; J trimming: 2 bases; junction bases outside the gene matches: 6. The CDR3 has 15 residues. PCR used 60 Vbeta primers and 13 Jbeta primers. Sequencing was performed with immunoSEQ multiplex PCR; in TCRdb, only in-frame clones are kept and a portion is missing. Of 97,000 or so clones in the sample, less than 85% are singletons; the top ten hold roughly 2.6%. Points on this clone: The antigen is not known.

This sequence originates from a man aged 40-50 years in good health and CMV-seronegative. V usage is TRBV13 and J usage is TRBJ2-1; 7 bases are shared with TRBD1. The specimen sequenced was PBMCs. The CDR3 protein is CASSPDRATYNEQFF. The DNA of the CDR3 is TGTGCCAGCAGCCCCGACAGGGCTACCTACAATGAGCAGTTCTTC. Drawing the rest from reference TRBV13 and TRBJ2-1, the complete variable domain is AAGVIQSPRHLIKEKRETATLKCYPIPRHDTVYWYQQGPGQDPQFLISFYEKMQSDKGSIPDRFSAQQFSDYHSELNMSSLELGDSALYFCASSPDRATYNEQFFGPGTRLTVL.